The 12 T cell receptor beta chains presented below share a single source sample, sequenced in a study of blood T cell repertoires in COVID-19. TCRdb keeps only in-frame clones here, not all; method: immunoSEQ multiplex PCR. The data hold over 200,000 clones, with more than 80% observed a single time. The source material was PBMCs or T cells enriched from blood (not recorded which). The receptors were sampled from a man aged 35-49 years who had recovered from COVID-19.

The chain employs TRBV11-3 and TRBJ2-3; TRBD2 is a possible D gene (6 bases). There are 14 residues in the CDR3. CDR1 is SGHNT and CDR2 is YENEEA in the germline V gene. V was clipped by 5 bases and J by 5 bases, with 14 bases between them. The CDR3 DNA sequence: TGTGCCAGCAGCCTCAATTGGGGGGAAGATACGCAGTATTTT. Its protein is CASSLNWGEDTQYF.

The chain recombines TRBV4-1 with TRBJ2-1; 9 bases match TRBD2. J gave up 7 bases and V 2 bases, and 12 bases lay outside the gene matches. The CDR3 is made up of 17 amino acids. The germline V gene has CDR1 MGHRA and CDR2 YSYEKL. The CDR3 DNA reads as TGCGCCAGCAGCCAATCCGAACAAGCGGGAGGTAAGAATGAGCAGTTCTTC. The encoded protein is CASSQSEQAGGKNEQFF.

The CDR3 sequence is CASSYTGTETYEQYF. The CDR3 nucleotides read TGTGCCAGCAGCTACACCGGGACAGAGACCTACGAGCAGTACTTC. The chain employs TRBV11-2 and TRBJ2-7; TRBD1 matches 7 bases. The V gene end was trimmed by 4 bases and the J gene end by 2 bases; junction bases not matched to a gene: 8. CDR1 SGHAT and CDR2 FQNNGV come from the germline V gene. This CDR3 contains 15 residues.

The CDR3 reads CASSPTGDSPLHF. DNA for the CDR3: TGTGCCAGCTCACCGACAGGAGATTCACCCCTCCACTTT. This chain links TRBV18 with TRBJ1-6; possibly TRBD1 for D (6 bases). CDR3 length equals 13 residues. Per the germline V gene, CDR1 is KGHSH and CDR2 is LQKENI. V lost 3 bases, J lost 8 bases, and 8 bases lay in between.

This chain links TRBV7-9 with TRBJ1-4, with D possibly being TRBD1 (5 bases). The germline CDR1 and CDR2 sequences are SEHNR and FQNEAQ (reference sequence). CDR3 size: 14 residues. V lost 1 base, J lost 8 bases, and 11 bases lay in between. CDR3 nucleotides: TGTGCCAGCAGCTTAGGACAGCCGATCGAAAAACTGTTTTTT. Its translation is CASSLGQPIEKLFF.

The chain carries TRBV6-1 and TRBJ1-6; D call uncertain. Germline CDR1 MNHNS, CDR2 SASEGT. The V and J ends lost 2 bases and 11 bases respectively, with 10 bases between them. CDR3 length equals 13 residues. CDR3 in amino acids: CASSENGRAPLHF. CDR3 DNA sequence: TGTGCCAGCAGTGAAAACGGGCGGGCACCCCTCCACTTT.

The chain couples TRBV6-4 to TRBJ2-3, with TRBD2 identical over 9 bases. Germline loops: CDR1 MRHNA, CDR2 SNTAGT. The CDR3 loop spans 15 amino acids. Trimming at V came to 3 bases and at J to 3 bases, leaving 4 bases not matched to a gene. CDR3 residues: CASSEEAGGTDTQYF. Written as DNA, the CDR3 is TGTGCCAGCAGTGAGGAAGCGGGGGGAACAGATACGCAGTATTTT.

This clone was detected once. The chain recombines TRBV9 with TRBJ2-2, with TRBD1 as a possible D gene (5 bases). V lost 0 bases and J lost 4, with 13 bases in between. There are 16 residues in the CDR3. Germline CDR1 is SGDLS and CDR2 is YYNGEE. The CDR3 DNA sequence: TGTGCCAGCAGCGTAGTTGTAGGGGAACCCACCGGGGAGCTGTTTTTT. Translating gives CASSVVVGEPTGELFF.

The rearrangement joins TRBV7-2 to TRBJ2-3; 7 nucleotides agree with TRBD2. V dropped 4 bases and J dropped 3; count of bases not matched to a gene: 13. Germline CDR1 SGHTA, CDR2 FQGNSA. CDR3 length: 17 amino acids. CDR3 region: CASSSRGVGGLTDTQYF. The CDR3 nucleotides are TGTGCCAGCAGCTCTAGAGGGGTGGGAGGGTTAACAGATACGCAGTATTTT.

A single count supports this clone. The CDR3 coding sequence is TGCAGCGTTGAAGATGGGTGGGGGACAAATGAAAAACTGTTTTTT. Its translation is CSVEDGWGTNEKLFF. This rearrangement joins TRBV29-1 to TRBJ1-4; a weak D match, TRBD1 (6 bases). V lost 0 bases to trimming and J lost 5 bases, with 13 bases between them. This CDR3 contains 15 residues. Germline CDR1 SQVTM, CDR2 ANQGSEA. Full variable domain (missing parts from reference TRBV29-1 and TRBJ1-4): SAVISQKPSRDICQRGTSLTIQCQVDSQVTMMFWYRQQPGQSLTLIATANQGSEATYESGFVIDKFPISRPNLTFSTLTVSNMSPEDSSIYLCSVEDGWGTNEKLFFGSGTQLSVL.

The chain is built from TRBV6-9 and TRBJ2-7; possibly TRBD2 for D (5 bases). The CDR3 is made up of 12 amino acids. The V and J ends lost 7 bases and 7 bases respectively, with 14 bases between them. CDR1 and CDR2 (germline): MNHGY, SVAAGI. CDR3 bases: TGTGCCAGCAAGCAGCGGAGTTGGGAGCAGTACTTC. Its translation: CASKQRSWEQYF.

The chain links TRBV5-1 to TRBJ1-4; TRBD1 is a possible D gene (5 bases). CDR3 length: 13 amino acids. Germline CDR1 and CDR2: SGHRS and YFSETQ. Trimming removed 3 bases from V and 7 bases from J, with 10 bases in between. In DNA form, the CDR3 reads TGCGCCAGCAGCTCGGGGGGATTTGAAAAACTGTTTTTT. Translation gives CASSSGGFEKLFF.